The 15 T cell receptor beta chains reported below all come from one sample, sequenced in a study of T cell clones after liver transplantation. The data were produced by immunoSEQ multiplex PCR, yet TCRdb's version contains in-frame clones alone and is incomplete. The sample records 93,000 or so clones, around 80% being singletons. The starting material was CD4+ T cells from blood, obtained approximately 4 years after liver transplant. These receptors came from a human patient who received a liver transplant. Some T cells here may be from the graft donor.

The chain has TRBV5-1 and TRBJ1-2; TRBD1 agrees at 7 bases. The CDR3 has 15 amino acids. The germline gives CDR1 SGHRS, CDR2 YFSETQ. With 5 bases clipped from V and 4 bases from J, the junction kept 11 bases outside the gene matches. The CDR3 reads CASSSATGAPYGYTF. The CDR3, as DNA: TGCGCCAGCAGTTCAGCTACAGGGGCACCCTATGGCTACACCTTC.

The chain carries TRBV30 and TRBJ2-7, with unresolved D. The V gene lost 2 bases and the J gene lost 2 bases, with 10 bases spanning the gap. The CDR3 totals 13 residues. Germline V CDR1 and CDR2: GTSNPN, SVGIG (reference sequence). The CDR3 bases are TGTGCCTGGAGTAAGCTGGGGACCTACGAGCAGTACTTC. This sequence encodes CAWSKLGTYEQYF.

In this sample, this clone turned up a few times. The chain recombines TRBV25-1 with TRBJ2-2; no clear D gene. The germline gives CDR1 MGHDK, CDR2 SYGVNS. V lost 2 bases and J 7 bases, leaving 11 bases between the germline ends. The CDR3 runs 14 residues. The CDR3 DNA follows: TGTGCCAGCAGTGAACGCCGAAACGGCGGGGAGCTGTTTTTT. This codes for CASSERRNGGELFF.

The V and J genes are TRBV7-6 and TRBJ1-6; 7 bases are shared with TRBD1. Germline-derived CDR1 and CDR2 are SGHVS and FNYEAQ. V trimming: 5 bases; J trimming: 7 bases; junction bases outside the gene matches: 8. This CDR3 spans 15 amino acids. The CDR3 here is CASSLRQGGNSPLHF. Here the CDR3 DNA reads TGTGCCAGCAGCCTTAGACAGGGTGGAAATTCACCCCTCCACTTT.

The chain has TRBV29-1 and TRBJ1-1; D gene unclear. Trimming pared 7 bases from V and 2 bases from J, leaving 5 bases between. The CDR3 is made up of 10 amino acids. Germline V CDR1 and CDR2: SQVTM, ANQGSEA. The CDR3 DNA reads as TGCAGCGCTACCAACACTGAAGCTTTCTTT. Protein sequence: CSATNTEAFF.

A few counts support this clone. The V gene is TRBV28, the J gene TRBJ2-5; possible D gene TRBD2, 5 bases. This CDR3 has 14 amino acids. V was trimmed by 6 bases and J by 2 bases, leaving 13 bases between them. Germline V lookup: CDR1 MDHEN, CDR2 SYDVKM. The CDR3 here is CASRPGLAQETQYF. The DNA for the CDR3 is TGTGCCAGCAGACCCGGACTGGCACAAGAGACCCAGTACTTC. The full variable domain, completed using reference TRBV28 and TRBJ2-5, is DVKVTQSSRYLVKRTGEKVFLECVQDMDHENMFWYRQDPGLGLRLIYFSYDVKMKEKGDIPEGYSVSREKKERFSLILESASTNQTSMYLCASRPGLAQETQYFGPGTRLLVL.

This clone was observed a handful of times. The rearrangement joins TRBV7-8 to TRBJ1-1, with a tentative D call TRBD1 (6 bases). Germline CDR1 is SGHVS and CDR2 is FQNEAQ. Trimming removed 1 base at V and 4 bases at J, with 13 bases between. The CDR3 runs 15 residues. CDR3 in DNA: TGTGCCAGCAGCTTAGTAGGGGGGGCGAGCACTGAAGCTTTCTTT. As protein: CASSLVGGASTEAFF.

J is TRBJ1-3 and V is TRBV7-9; 9 bases map to TRBD1. The trim removed 2 bases at V and 1 base at J, leaving 12 bases unmatched. The CDR3 length is 19 residues. CDR1 is SEHNR, CDR2 FQNEAQ, per germline (reference sequence). The CDR3 bases are TGTGCCAGCAGCTTATTCCGGGACAGGGCTATTTGGTCTGGAAACACCATATATTTT. Translated: CASSLFRDRAIWSGNTIYF. Full variable domain (outside the CDR3, taken from reference TRBV7-9 and TRBJ1-3): DTGVSQNPRHKITKRGQNVTFRCDPISEHNRLYWYRQTLGQGPEFLTYFQNEAQLEKSRLLSDRFSAERPKGSFSTLEIQRTEQGDSAMYLCASSLFRDRAIWSGNTIYFGEGSWLTVV.

The chain carries TRBV5-1 and TRBJ1-1; no clear D. In germline, CDR1 is SGHRS, CDR2 YFSETQ. The V end lost 1 base, the J end lost 0 bases, and 7 bases lay between the germline ends. CDR3 length equals 14 residues. CDR3 sequence (DNA): TGCGCCAGCAGCTTGAGCACTCTGAACACTGAAGCTTTCTTT. Translated: CASSLSTLNTEAFF.

This sequence joins TRBV5-6 and TRBJ2-4, with D perhaps matching TRBD1 (5 bases). The CDR3 contains 14 residues. The V gene lost 4 bases and the J gene lost 1 base, with 9 bases spanning the gap. CDR1 and CDR2 (germline): SGHDT, YYEEEE. CDR3 nucleotide sequence: TGTGCCAGCAGCCCACCAGGGGCCAAAAACATTCAGTACTTC. Translating gives CASSPPGAKNIQYF.

The chain's CDR3 is CARTRTGSYEQYF. CDR3 in DNA: TGTGCCCGGACTCGGACAGGCTCCTACGAGCAGTACTTC. The rearrangement joins TRBV30 to TRBJ2-7; 7 bases match TRBD1. The trim removed 8 bases at V and 0 bases at J, leaving 7 bases unmatched. Germline V gene data show CDR1 as GTSNPN and CDR2 as SVGIG (reference sequence). This CDR3 contains 13 residues.

This clone was counted a single time. This chain links TRBV9 with TRBJ1-6, with 8 bases lining up with TRBD1. CDR3 length equals 14 residues. V lost 4 bases to trimming and J lost 9 bases; unmatched junction nucleotides: 6. Germline CDR1 is SGDLS and CDR2 is YYNGEE. The CDR3: CASSPGDRLSPLHF. The CDR3 coding sequence is TGTGCCAGCAGCCCAGGGGACAGGCTTTCACCCCTCCACTTT. Based on the CDR3 plus reference TRBV9 and TRBJ1-6, the full variable domain is DSGVTQTPKHLITATGQRVTLRCSPRSGDLSVYWYQQSLDQGLQFLIQYYNGEERAKGNILERFSAQQFPDLHSELNLSSLELGDSALYFCASSPGDRLSPLHFGNGTRLTVT.

The chain employs TRBV5-4 and TRBJ1-5, with TRBD1 matching 8 bases. The germline V gene has CDR1 SGHNT and CDR2 YYREEE (reference sequence). V trimming: 0 bases; J trimming: 3 bases; junction bases outside the gene matches: 8. The CDR3 covers 17 residues. The CDR3 protein is CASSLGPTGGDNQPQHF. The CDR3 nucleotides are TGTGCCAGCAGCTTGGGGCCCACAGGGGGAGACAATCAGCCCCAGCATTTT.

The chain carries TRBV6-5 and TRBJ1-1; no clear D gene. Germline values: CDR1 MNHEY, CDR2 SVGAGI. Trimming cost V 3 bases and J 0 bases, with 5 bases left between them. The CDR3 runs 13 residues. CDR3 DNA: TGTGCCAGCAGTTATGAGGTGAACACTGAAGCTTTCTTT. Protein sequence: CASSYEVNTEAFF.

This clone has just a few counts. This rearrangement joins TRBV6-5 to TRBJ1-2, with D possibly matching TRBD1 (5 bases). Per germline, CDR1 MNHEY and CDR2 SVGAGI. The V gene lost 7 bases and the J gene lost 6 bases, with 12 bases spanning the gap. The CDR3 is made up of 12 amino acids. The CDR3 sequence is CASTQGADGYTF. CDR3 DNA: TGTGCCAGCACCCAGGGTGCGGATGGCTACACCTTC.